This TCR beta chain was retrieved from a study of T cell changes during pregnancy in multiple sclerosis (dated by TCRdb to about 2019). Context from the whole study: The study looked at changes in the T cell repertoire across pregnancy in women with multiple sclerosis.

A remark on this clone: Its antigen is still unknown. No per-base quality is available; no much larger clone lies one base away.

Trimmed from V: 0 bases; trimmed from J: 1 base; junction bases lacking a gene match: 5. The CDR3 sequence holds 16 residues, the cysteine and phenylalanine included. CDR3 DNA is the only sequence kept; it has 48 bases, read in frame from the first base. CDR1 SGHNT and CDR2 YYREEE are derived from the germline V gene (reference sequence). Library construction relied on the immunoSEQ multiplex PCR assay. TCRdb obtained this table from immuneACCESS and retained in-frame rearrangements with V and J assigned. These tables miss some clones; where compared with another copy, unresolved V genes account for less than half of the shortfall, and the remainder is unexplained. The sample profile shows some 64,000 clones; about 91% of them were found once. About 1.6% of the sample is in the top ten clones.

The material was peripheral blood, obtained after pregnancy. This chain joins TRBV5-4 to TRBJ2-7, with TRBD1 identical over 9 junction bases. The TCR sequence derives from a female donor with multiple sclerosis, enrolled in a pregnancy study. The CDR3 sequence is CASSLGPGTGSYEQYF. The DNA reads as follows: TGTGCCAGCAGCTTGGGGCCCGGGACAGGGTCCTACGAGCAGTACTTC.